A single sample is the source of the 12 T cell receptor beta chains below, sequenced in a study of blood T cell repertoires in COVID-19. Generated by immunoSEQ multiplex PCR, the TCRdb table keeps only in-frame clones and is missing some. The profile covers over 300,000 clones, with around 90% appearing a single time and approximately 6.5% taken by the ten largest. The material sequenced was peripheral blood. These receptors all stem from a man aged 18 to 30 who had recovered from COVID-19.

This clone was detected a few times. The chain uses TRBV2 and TRBJ1-1; D uncertain. Germline V gene sequence: CDR1 SNHLY, CDR2 FYNNEI. With 3 bases removed from V and 0 bases from J, the gap between germline ends came to 11 bases. CDR3 length: 15 residues. CDR3: CASSDRTGLNTEAFF. In DNA, the CDR3 is TGTGCCAGCAGTGACAGGACGGGATTGAACACTGAAGCTTTCTTT.

The chain carries TRBV24-1 and TRBJ2-1; 8 nucleotides match TRBD1. Germline assignment: CDR1 KGHDR and CDR2 SFDVKD. The CDR3 has 14 residues. Losses at the gene ends were 2 bases for V and 5 bases for J; bases not matched to a gene: 1. The CDR3 coding sequence is TGTGCCACCAGTGATTCGGGACAGGACAATGAGCAGTTCTTC. Protein: CATSDSGQDNEQFF.

The chain recombines TRBV7-9 with TRBJ2-5; 7 nucleotides align to TRBD2. Germline lookup yields CDR1 SEHNR and CDR2 FQNEAQ (reference sequence). V shed 2 bases and J 5 bases; nucleotides not matched to a gene: 8. The CDR3 is made up of 15 amino acids. DNA of the CDR3: TGTGCCAGCAGCTTAATAACAGGTAGCGGGGAGACCCAGTACTTC. It is translated as CASSLITGSGETQYF.

J is TRBJ1-1 and V is TRBV9; the D is unclear. This CDR3 has 15 amino acids. The germline V and J ends were trimmed by 4 bases and 1 base, with 14 bases remaining between them. Germline V gene lookup returns CDR1 SGDLS and CDR2 YYNGEE. The CDR3 reads CASSLGEGWNTEAFF. In nucleotides, the CDR3 is TGTGCCAGCAGCCTCGGGGAAGGTTGGAACACTGAAGCTTTCTTT. The whole variable domain, remainder taken from reference TRBV9 and TRBJ1-1, is DSGVTQTPKHLITATGQRVTLRCSPRSGDLSVYWYQQSLDQGLQFLIQYYNGEERAKGNILERFSAQQFPDLHSELNLSSLELGDSALYFCASSLGEGWNTEAFFGQGTRLTVV.

The chain carries TRBV2 and TRBJ1-1, with D possibly TRBD1 on 5 matching bases. CDR3 length equals 14 residues. The V gene's germline CDR1 is SNHLY and CDR2 FYNNEI. V lost 7 bases and J lost 3, with 15 bases in between. The CDR3 bases are TGTGCCAGCATCGGACAACCAGGACACACTGAAGCTTTCTTT. Its translation: CASIGQPGHTEAFF.

The chain couples TRBV4-2 to TRBJ2-2; possible D gene TRBD1, 5 bases. Germline CDR1 is LGHNA and CDR2 is YNFKEQ. V lost 0 bases and J 3 bases, leaving 8 bases between the germline ends. CDR3 length equals 15 residues. DNA of the CDR3: TGTGCCAGCAGCCAAGAGGGGCTGGACACCGGGGAGCTGTTTTTT. Translated, it gives CASSQEGLDTGELFF.

The V and J genes are TRBV7-3 and TRBJ1-1, with 7 nucleotides matching TRBD1. Germline CDR1 and CDR2: SGHTA and FQGTGA. The CDR3 covers 17 residues. With 1 base clipped from V and 0 bases from J, the junction kept 8 bases outside the gene matches. CDR3 in DNA: TGTGCCAGCAGCTTAAATGCCCCGACAGGGTTGAACACTGAAGCTTTCTTT. It specifies CASSLNAPTGLNTEAFF.

The CDR3 DNA reads as TGTGCCATCAGTCCGGGAACAGATACGCAGTATTTT. Residues: CAISPGTDTQYF. The chain has TRBV10-3 and TRBJ2-3; the D gene is possibly TRBD2 (5 bases). Germline CDR1 and CDR2: ENHRY and SYGVKD. Trimming pared 5 bases from V and 3 bases from J, leaving 6 bases between. This CDR3 is built from 12 residues.

V usage is TRBV6-5 and J usage is TRBJ2-2; tentative D call: TRBD1 (6 bases). The CDR3 extends over 14 amino acids. Trimming left V 9 bases short and J 3 bases short, with 14 bases between. CDR1 and CDR2 (germline): MNHEY, SVGAGI. CDR3 in DNA: TGTGCCAGTAGTAACAGGGCACACACCGGGGAGCTGTTTTTT. It specifies CASSNRAHTGELFF.

This clone was recorded once. The chain joins TRBV19 to TRBJ2-1; D remains unclear. The CDR3 consists of 18 residues. Germline V gene sequence: CDR1 LNHDA, CDR2 SQIVND (reference sequence). The V gene lost 3 bases and the J gene lost 2 bases, with 20 bases spanning the gap. CDR3 DNA sequence: TGTGCCAGTAGTATCTCCCTCGTACGAGCGTCGACCTACAATGAGCAGTTCTTC. Translating it yields CASSISLVRASTYNEQFF. The full variable domain, its missing parts supplied by reference TRBV19 and TRBJ2-1, is DGGITQSPKYLFRKEGQNVTLSCEQNLNHDAMYWYRQDPGQGLRLIYYSQIVNDFQKGDIAEGYSVSREKKESFPLTVTSAQKNPTAFYLCASSISLVRASTYNEQFFGPGTRLTVL.

The CDR3 spells CASSFTGVDEQFF. Here the CDR3 DNA reads TGTGCCAGCAGCTTCACAGGGGTCGATGAGCAGTTCTTC. The chain links TRBV11-2 to TRBJ2-1, with TRBD1 identical over 7 bases. The CDR3 runs 13 residues. Germline CDR1 reads SGHAT; CDR2 reads FQNNGV. The V and J ends lost 3 bases and 8 bases, in that order; junction bases with no gene match: 4.

V usage is TRBV7-3 and J usage is TRBJ2-1; 8 nucleotides align to TRBD2. CDR3 length: 15 residues. The germline gives CDR1 SGHTA, CDR2 FQGTGA. With 1 base clipped from V and 9 bases from J, the junction kept 8 bases outside the gene matches. CDR3 in amino acids: CASSLSPGLEAEQFF. DNA of the CDR3: TGTGCCAGCAGCTTAAGTCCGGGACTAGAGGCTGAGCAGTTCTTC.